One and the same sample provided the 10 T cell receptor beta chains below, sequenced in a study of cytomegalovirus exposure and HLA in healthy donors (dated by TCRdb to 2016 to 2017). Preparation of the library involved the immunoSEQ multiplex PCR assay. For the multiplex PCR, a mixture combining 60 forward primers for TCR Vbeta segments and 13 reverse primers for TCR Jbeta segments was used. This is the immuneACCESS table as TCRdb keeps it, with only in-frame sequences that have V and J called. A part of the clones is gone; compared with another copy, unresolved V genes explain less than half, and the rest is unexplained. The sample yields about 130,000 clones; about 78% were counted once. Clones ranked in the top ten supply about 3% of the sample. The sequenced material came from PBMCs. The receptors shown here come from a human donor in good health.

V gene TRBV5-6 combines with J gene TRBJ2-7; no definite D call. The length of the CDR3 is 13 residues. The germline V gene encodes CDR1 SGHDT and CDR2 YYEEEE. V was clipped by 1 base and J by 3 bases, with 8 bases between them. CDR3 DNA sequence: TGTGCCAGCAGCTTGAACAGCTTCTACGAGCAGTACTTC. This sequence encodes CASSLNSFYEQYF.

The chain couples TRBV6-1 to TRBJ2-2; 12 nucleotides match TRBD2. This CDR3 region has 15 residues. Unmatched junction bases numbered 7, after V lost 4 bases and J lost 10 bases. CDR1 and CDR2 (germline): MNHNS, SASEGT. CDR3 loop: CASSAPSGGAMELFF. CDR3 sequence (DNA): TGTGCCAGCAGTGCCCCTAGCGGGGGGGCTATGGAGCTGTTTTTT.

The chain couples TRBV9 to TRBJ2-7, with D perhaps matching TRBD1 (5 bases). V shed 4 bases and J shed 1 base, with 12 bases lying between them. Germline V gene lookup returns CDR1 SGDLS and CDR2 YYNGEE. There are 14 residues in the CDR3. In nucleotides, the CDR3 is TGTGCCAGCAGCCCGACAGTCCCTTCCTACGAGCAGTACTTC. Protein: CASSPTVPSYEQYF.

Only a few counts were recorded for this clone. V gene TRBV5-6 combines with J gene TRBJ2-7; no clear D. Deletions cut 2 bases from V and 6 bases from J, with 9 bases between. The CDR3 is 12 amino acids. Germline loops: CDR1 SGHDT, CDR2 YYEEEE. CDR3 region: CASSFHSLEQYF. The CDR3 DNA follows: TGTGCCAGCAGCTTCCACTCCCTCGAGCAGTACTTC.

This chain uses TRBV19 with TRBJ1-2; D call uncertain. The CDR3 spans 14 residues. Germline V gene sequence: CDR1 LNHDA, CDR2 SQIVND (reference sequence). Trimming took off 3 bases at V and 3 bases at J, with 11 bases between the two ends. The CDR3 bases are TGTGCCAGTAGTATCGGGTACGATGACTATGGCTACACCTTC. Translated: CASSIGYDDYGYTF.

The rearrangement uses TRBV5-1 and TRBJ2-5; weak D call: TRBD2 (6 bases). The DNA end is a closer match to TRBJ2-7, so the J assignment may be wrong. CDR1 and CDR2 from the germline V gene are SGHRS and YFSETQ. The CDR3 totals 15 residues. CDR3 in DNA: TGCGCCAGCAGCTTGGTGGGGCCCGGGAGTACCGAGCAGTACTTC. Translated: CASSLVGPGSTEQYF.

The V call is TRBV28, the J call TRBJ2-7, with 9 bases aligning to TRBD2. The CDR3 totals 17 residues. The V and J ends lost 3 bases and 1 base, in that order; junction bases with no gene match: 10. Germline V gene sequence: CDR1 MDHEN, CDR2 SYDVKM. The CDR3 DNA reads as TGTGCCAGCAGTTTCCCTTCCCTAGCGGGGCGATCCTACGAGCAGTACTTC. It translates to CASSFPSLAGRSYEQYF.

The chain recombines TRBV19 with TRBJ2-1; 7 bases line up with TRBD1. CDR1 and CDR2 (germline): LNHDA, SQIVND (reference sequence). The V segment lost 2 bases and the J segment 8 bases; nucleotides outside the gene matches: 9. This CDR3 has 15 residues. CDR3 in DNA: TGTGCCAGTAGTATACAGGGACAGCCCCCTTATGAGCAGTTCTTC. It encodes CASSIQGQPPYEQFF.

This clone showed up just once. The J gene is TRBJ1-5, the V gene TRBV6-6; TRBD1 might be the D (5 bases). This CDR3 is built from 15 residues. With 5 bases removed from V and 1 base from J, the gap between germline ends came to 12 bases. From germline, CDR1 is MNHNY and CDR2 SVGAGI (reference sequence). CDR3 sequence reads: CASSAGQPSNQPQHF. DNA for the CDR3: TGTGCCAGCAGTGCGGGGCAGCCCAGCAATCAGCCCCAGCATTTT.

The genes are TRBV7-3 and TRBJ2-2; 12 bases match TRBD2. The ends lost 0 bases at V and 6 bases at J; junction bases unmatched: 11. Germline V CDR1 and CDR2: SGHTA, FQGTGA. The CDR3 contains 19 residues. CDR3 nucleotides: TGTGCCAGCAGCTTAACGGCTAGCGGGAGGGCCGCCCGGGCCGGGGAGCTGTTTTTT. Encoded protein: CASSLTASGRAARAGELFF. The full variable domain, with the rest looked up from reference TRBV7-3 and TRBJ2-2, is GAGVSQTPSNKVTEKGKYVELRCDPISGHTALYWYRQSLGQGPEFLIYFQGTGAADDSGLPNDRFFAVRPEGSVSTLKIQRTERGDSAVYLCASSLTASGRAARAGELFFGEGSRLTVL.